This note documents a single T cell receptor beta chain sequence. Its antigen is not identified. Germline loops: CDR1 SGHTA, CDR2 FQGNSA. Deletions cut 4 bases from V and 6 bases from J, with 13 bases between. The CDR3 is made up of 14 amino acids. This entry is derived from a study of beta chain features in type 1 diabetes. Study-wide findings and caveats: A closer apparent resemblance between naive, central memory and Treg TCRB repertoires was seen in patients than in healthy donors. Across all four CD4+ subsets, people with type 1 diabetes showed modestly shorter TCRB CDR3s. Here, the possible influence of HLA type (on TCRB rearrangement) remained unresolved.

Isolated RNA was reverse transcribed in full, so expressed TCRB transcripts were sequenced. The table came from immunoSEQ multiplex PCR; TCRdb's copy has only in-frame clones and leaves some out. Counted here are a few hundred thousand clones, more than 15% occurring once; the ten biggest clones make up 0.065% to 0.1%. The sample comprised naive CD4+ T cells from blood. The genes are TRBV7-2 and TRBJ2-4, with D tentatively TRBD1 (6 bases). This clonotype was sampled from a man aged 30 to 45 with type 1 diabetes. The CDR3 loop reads CASSWETGPNIQYF. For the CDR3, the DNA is TGTGCCAGCAGCTGGGAAACAGGGCCAAACATTCAGTACTTC.